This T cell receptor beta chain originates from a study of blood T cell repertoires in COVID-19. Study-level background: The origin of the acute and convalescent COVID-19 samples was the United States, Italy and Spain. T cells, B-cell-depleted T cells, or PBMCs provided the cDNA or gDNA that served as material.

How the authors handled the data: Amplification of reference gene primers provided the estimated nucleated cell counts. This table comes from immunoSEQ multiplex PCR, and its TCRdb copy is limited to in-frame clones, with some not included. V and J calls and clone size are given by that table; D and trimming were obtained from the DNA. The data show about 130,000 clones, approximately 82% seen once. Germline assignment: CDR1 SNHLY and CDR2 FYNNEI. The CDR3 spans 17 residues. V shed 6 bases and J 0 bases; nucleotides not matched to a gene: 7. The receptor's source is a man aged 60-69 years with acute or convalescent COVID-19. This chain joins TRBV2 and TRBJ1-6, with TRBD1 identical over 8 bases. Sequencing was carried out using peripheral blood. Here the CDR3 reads CASSRDRPSSYNSPLHF. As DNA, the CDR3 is TGTGCCAGCAGCCGGGACAGGCCGAGCTCCTATAATTCACCCCTCCACTTT.